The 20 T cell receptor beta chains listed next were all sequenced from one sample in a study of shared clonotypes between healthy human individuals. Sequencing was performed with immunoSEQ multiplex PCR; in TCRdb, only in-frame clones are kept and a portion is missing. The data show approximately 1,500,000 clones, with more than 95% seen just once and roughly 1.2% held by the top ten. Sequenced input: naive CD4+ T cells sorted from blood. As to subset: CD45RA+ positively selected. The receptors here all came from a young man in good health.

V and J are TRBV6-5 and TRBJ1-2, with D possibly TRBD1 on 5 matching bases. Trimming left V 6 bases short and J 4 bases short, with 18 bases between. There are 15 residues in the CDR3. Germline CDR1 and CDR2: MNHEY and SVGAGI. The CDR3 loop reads CASRRTSPSPYGYTF. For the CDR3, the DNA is TGTGCCAGCAGACGGACATCCCCTAGTCCCTATGGCTACACCTTC.

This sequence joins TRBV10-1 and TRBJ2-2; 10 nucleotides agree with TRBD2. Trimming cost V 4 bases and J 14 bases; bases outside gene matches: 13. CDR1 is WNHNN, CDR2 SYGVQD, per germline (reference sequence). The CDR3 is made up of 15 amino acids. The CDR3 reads CASSASGRGLGRLFF. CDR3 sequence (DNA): TGCGCCAGCAGTGCTAGCGGGAGAGGGCTGGGTCGACTGTTTTTT.

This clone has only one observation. CDR3 coding DNA: TGTGCCAGCAGTTTAGTTTCGGTGAACACTGAAGCTTTCTTT. It translates to CASSLVSVNTEAFF. This chain uses TRBV28 with TRBJ1-1; no clear D. Germline V gives CDR1 MDHEN, CDR2 SYDVKM. The length of the CDR3 is 14 residues. V lost 2 bases to trimming and J lost 0 bases, with 7 bases between them.

This chain's CDR3 is CATSVTGTPNYGYTF. The CDR3 DNA reads as TGTGCCACCAGCGTAACCGGGACACCTAACTATGGCTACACCTTC. The chain links TRBV15 to TRBJ1-2; tentatively, D is TRBD1 (6 bases). From germline, CDR1 is LNHNV and CDR2 YYDKDF (reference sequence). With 5 bases removed from V and 0 bases from J, the gap between germline ends came to 13 bases. CDR3 length: 15 residues.

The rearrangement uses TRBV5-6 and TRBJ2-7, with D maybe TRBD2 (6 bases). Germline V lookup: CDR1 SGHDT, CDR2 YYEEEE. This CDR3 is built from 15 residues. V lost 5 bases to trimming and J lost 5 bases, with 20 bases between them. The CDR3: CASRLKEGYTDEQYF. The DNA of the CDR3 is TGTGCCAGCAGGCTGAAGGAGGGGTATACAGACGAGCAGTACTTC.

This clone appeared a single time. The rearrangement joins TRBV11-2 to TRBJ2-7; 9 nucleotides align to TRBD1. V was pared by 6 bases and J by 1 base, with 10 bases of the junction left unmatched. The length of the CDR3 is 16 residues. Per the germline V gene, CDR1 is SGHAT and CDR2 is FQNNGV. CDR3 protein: CASRGQGFLFSYEQYF. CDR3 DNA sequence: TGTGCCAGCAGAGGACAGGGGTTTCTATTTTCCTACGAGCAGTACTTC.

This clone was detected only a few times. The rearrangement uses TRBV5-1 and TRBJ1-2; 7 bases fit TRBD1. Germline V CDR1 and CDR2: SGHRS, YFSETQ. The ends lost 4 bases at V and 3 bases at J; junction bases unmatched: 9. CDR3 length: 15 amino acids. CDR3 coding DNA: TGCGCCAGCAGCCCGGGGACAGTCTCCGACTATGGCTACACCTTC. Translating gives CASSPGTVSDYGYTF.

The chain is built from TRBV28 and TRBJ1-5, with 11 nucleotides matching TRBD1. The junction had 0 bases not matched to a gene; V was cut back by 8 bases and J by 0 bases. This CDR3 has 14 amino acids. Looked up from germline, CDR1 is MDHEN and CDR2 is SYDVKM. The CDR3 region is CASGTGGSNQPQHF. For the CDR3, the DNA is TGTGCCAGCGGGACAGGGGGTAGCAATCAGCCCCAGCATTTT.

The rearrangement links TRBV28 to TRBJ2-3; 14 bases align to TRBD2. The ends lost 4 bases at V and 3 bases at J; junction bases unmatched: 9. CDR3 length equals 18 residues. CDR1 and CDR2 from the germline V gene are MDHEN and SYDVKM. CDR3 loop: CASSSLGTSGRGTDTQYF. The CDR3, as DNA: TGTGCCAGCAGTTCTCTGGGGACTAGCGGGAGAGGGACAGATACGCAGTATTTT.

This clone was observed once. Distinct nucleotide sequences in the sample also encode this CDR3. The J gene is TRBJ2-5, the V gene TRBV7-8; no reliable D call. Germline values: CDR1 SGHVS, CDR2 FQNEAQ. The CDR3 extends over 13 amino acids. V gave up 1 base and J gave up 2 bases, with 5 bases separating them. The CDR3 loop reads CASSLGRQETQYF. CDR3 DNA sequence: TGTGCCAGCAGCTTAGGTCGGCAAGAGACCCAGTACTTC.

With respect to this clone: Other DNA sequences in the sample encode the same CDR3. CDR3 DNA sequence: TGTGCCAGCAGCTTTGTGGATACATATGGCTACACCTTC. Translation gives CASSFVDTYGYTF. V gene TRBV7-2 combines with J gene TRBJ1-2; D is unresolved. The CDR3 is 13 amino acids. V lost 3 bases and J 5 bases, leaving 10 bases between the germline ends. Per the germline V gene, CDR1 is SGHTA and CDR2 is FQGNSA.

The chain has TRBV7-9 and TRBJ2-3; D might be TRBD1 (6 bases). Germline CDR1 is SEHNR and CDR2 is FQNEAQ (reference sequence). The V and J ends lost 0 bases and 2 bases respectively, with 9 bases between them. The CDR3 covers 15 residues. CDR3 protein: CASSLAGGYTDTQYF. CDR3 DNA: TGTGCCAGCAGCTTAGCTGGGGGCTACACAGATACGCAGTATTTT.

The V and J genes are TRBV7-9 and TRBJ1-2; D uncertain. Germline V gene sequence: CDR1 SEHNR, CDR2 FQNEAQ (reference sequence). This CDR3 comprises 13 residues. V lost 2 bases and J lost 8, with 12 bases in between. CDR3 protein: CASSLYEGGGYTF. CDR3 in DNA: TGTGCCAGCAGCTTATATGAGGGAGGCGGCTACACCTTC.

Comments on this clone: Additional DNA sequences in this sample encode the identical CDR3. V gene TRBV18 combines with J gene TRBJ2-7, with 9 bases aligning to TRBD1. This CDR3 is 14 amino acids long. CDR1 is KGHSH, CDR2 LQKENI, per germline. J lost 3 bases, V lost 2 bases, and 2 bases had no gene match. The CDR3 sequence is CASSPSGQGYEQYF. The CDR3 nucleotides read TGTGCCAGCTCACCATCGGGACAGGGCTACGAGCAGTACTTC.

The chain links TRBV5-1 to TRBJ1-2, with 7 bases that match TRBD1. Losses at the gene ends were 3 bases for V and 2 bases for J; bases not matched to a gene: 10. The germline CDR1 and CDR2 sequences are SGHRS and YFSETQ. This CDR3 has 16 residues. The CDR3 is CASSSKGQTINYGYTF. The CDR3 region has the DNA TGCGCCAGCAGCTCCAAGGGACAGACGATAAACTATGGCTACACCTTC.

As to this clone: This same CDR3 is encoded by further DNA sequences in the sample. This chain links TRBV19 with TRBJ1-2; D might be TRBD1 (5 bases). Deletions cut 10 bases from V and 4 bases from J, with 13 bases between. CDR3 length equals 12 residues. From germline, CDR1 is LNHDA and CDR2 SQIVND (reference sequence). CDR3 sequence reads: CATTRGSYGYTF. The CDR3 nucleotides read TGTGCCACCACCCGGGGGTCCTATGGCTACACCTTC.

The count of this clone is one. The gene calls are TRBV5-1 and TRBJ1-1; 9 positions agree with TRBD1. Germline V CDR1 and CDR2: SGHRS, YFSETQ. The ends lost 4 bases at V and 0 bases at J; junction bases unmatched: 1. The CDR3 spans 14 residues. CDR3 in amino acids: CASSGDRVNTEAFF. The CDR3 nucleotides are TGCGCCAGCAGCGGGGACAGGGTGAACACTGAAGCTTTCTTT.

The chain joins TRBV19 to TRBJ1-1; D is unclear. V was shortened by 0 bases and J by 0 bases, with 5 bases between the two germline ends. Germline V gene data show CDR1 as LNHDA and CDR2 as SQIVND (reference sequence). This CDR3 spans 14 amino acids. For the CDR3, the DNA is TGTGCCAGTAGTATAGACCCCCTGAACACTGAAGCTTTCTTT. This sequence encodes CASSIDPLNTEAFF.

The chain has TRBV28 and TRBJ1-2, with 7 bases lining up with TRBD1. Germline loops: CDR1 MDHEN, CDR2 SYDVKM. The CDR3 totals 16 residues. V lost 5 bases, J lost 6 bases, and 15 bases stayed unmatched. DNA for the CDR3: TGTGCCAGCAGTCCCTTCTCGGGCAGGGGGATTAATGGCTACACCTTC. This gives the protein CASSPFSGRGINGYTF.

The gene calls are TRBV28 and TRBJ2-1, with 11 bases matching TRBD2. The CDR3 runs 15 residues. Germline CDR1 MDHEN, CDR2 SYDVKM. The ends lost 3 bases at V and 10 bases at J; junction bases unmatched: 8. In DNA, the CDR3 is TGTGCCAGCAGTTTGAGGACTAGCGGGCTGAAAGAGCAGTTCTTC. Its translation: CASSLRTSGLKEQFF.